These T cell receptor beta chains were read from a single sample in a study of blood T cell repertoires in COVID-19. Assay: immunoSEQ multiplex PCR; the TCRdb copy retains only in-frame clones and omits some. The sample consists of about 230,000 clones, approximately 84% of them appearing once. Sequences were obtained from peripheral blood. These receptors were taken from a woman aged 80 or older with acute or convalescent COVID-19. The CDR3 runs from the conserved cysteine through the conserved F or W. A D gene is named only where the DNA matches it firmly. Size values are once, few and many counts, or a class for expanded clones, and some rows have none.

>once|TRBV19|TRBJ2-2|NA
CASKNSANTGELFF
TGTGCCAGTAAGAATAGCGCGAACACCGGGGAGCTGTTTTTT
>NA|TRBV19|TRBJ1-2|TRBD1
CASTYTGGNYGYTF
TGTGCCAGTACGTACACAGGGGGCAACTATGGCTACACCTTC
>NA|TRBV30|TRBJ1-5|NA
CAWSPGQRSQPQHF
TGTGCCTGGAGCCCCGGACAGAGGTCGCAGCCCCAGCATTTT
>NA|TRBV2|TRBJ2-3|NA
CATPMSAGTDTQYF
TGTGCCACCCCCATGTCGGCAGGTACAGATACGCAGTATTTT
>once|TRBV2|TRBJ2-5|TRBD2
CASTYRFPGLAGAETQYF
TGTGCCAGCACATATCGATTTCCGGGACTAGCGGGAGCAGAGACCCAGTACTTC
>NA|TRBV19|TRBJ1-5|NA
CASTRFSGQSFDQPQHF
TGTGCCAGTACCCGTTTTTCCGGACAGTCGTTTGATCAGCCCCAGCATTTT
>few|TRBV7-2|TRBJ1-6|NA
CASSERSGAASYNSPLHF
TGTGCCAGCAGCGAGAGATCTGGGGCAGCCTCCTATAATTCACCCCTCCACTTT
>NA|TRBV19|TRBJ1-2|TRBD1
CATSTRGQGGYGYTF
TGTGCCACCTCAACTCGAGGACAGGGAGGCTATGGCTACACCTTC
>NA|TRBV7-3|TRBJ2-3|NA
CASSFFGSDTQYF
TGTGCCAGCAGCTTTTTTGGGAGTGATACGCAGTATTTT
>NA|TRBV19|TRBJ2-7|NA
CASSISGIEQYF
TGTGCCAGTAGTATTTCGGGGATCGAGCAGTACTTC
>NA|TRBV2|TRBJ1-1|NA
CASSEIMNTEAFF
TGTGCCAGCAGCGAAATAATGAACACTGAAGCTTTCTTT
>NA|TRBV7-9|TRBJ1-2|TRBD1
CASSLGQVSHGYTF
TGTGCCAGCAGTCTCGGACAGGTCAGCCATGGCTACACCTTC
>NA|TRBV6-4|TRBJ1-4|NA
CASSLTQGSNEKLFF
TGTGCCAGCAGCCTCACTCAGGGGTCTAATGAAAAACTGTTTTTT
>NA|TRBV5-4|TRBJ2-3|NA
CASSLQGISTDTQYF
TGTGCCAGCAGCTTGCAGGGGATTAGCACAGATACGCAGTATTTT
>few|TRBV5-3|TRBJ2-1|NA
CARSVTPTQQADNEQFF
TGTGCCAGAAGCGTGACCCCGACTCAACAAGCTGACAATGAGCAGTTCTTC
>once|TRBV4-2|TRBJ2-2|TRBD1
CASSQEGTGNTGELFF
TGTGCCAGCAGCCAAGAAGGGACAGGGAACACCGGGGAGCTGTTTTTT
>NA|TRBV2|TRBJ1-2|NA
CASSEGAGNYGYTF
TGTGCCAGCAGTGAAGGTGCAGGGAACTATGGCTACACCTTC
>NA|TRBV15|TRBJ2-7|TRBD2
CATSRDPSGSYEQYF
TGTGCCACCAGCAGAGATCCTAGCGGCTCGTACGAGCAGTACTTC
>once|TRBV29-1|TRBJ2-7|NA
CSVGGSGDEQYF
TGCAGCGTTGGGGGGTCGGGGGACGAGCAGTACTTC
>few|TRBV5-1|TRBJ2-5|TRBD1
CASSGTAQETQYF
TGCGCCAGCAGCGGGACAGCCCAAGAGACCCAGTACTTC